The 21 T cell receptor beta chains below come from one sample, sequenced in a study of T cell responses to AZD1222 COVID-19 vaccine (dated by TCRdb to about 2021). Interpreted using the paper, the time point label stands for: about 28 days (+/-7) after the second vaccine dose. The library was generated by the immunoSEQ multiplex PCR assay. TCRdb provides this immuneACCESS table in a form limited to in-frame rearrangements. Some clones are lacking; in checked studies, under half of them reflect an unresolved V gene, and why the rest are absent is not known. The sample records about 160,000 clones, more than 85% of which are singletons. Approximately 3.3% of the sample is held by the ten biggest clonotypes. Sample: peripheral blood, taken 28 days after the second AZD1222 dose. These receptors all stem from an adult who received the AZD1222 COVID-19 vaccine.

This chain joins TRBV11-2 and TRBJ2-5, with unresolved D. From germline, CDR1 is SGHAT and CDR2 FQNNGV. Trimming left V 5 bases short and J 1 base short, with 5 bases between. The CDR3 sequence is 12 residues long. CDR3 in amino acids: CASSRSQETQYF. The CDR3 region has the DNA TGTGCCAGCAGCAGGTCCCAAGAGACCCAGTACTTC.

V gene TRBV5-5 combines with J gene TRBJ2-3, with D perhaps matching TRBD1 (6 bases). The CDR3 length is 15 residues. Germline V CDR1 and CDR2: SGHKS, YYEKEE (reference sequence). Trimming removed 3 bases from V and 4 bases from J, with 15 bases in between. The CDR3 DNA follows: TGTGCCAGCAGCTCTTCGACAGGATTTCCAGATACGCAGTATTTT. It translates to CASSSSTGFPDTQYF. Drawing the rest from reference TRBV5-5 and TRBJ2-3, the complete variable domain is DAGVTQSPTHLIKTRGQQVTLRCSPISGHKSVSWYQQVLGQGPQFIFQYYEKEERGRGNFPDRFSARQFPNYSSELNVNALLLGDSALYLCASSSSTGFPDTQYFGPGTRLTVL.

Here the CDR3 reads CASSFFTAGGETQYF. CDR3 bases: TGTGCCAGCAGCTTTTTCACCGCAGGGGGGGAGACCCAGTACTTC. The gene calls are TRBV7-9 and TRBJ2-5, with a possible D match to TRBD1 (7 bases). Germline CDR1 is SEHNR and CDR2 is FQNEAQ (reference sequence). Trimming took off 3 bases at V and 5 bases at J, with 16 bases between the two ends. This CDR3 region has 15 residues.

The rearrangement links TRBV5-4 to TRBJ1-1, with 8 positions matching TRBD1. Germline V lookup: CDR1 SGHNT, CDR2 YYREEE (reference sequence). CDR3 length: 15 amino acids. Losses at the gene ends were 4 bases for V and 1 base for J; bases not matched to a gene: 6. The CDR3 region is CASSLTGAGNTEAFF. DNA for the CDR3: TGTGCCAGCAGCCTGACAGGGGCCGGGAACACTGAAGCTTTCTTT.

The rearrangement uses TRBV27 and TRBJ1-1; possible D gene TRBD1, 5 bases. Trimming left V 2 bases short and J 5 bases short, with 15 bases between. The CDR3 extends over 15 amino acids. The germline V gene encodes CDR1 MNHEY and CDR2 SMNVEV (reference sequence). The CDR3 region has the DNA TGTGCCAGCAGTTTAAAGTTTTCGGGGGGGACTGAAGCTTTCTTT. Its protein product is CASSLKFSGGTEAFF.

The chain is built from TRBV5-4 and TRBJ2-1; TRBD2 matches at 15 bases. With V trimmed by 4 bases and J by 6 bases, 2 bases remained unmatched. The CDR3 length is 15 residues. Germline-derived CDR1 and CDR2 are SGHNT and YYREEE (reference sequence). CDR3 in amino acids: CASSRTSGRANEQFF. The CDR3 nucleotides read TGTGCCAGCAGCCGGACTAGCGGGAGGGCCAATGAGCAGTTCTTC. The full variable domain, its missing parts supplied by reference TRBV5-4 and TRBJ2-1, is ETGVTQSPTHLIKTRGQQVTLRCSSQSGHNTVSWYQQALGQGPQFIFQYYREEENGRGNFPPRFSGLQFPNYSSELNVNALELDDSALYLCASSRTSGRANEQFFGPGTRLTVL.

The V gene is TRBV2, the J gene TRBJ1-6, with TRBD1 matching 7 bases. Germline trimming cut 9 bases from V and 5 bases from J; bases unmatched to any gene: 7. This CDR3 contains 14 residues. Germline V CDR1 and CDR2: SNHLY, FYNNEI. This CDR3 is CASLLTGHNSPLHF. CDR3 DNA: TGTGCCAGTCTTTTGACAGGGCATAATTCACCCCTCCACTTT.

CDR3 coding DNA: TGTGCCAGCTCAGAAAATGGTAATTCACCCCTCCACTTT. It specifies CASSENGNSPLHF. The V and J genes are TRBV2 and TRBJ1-6; no firm D call. This CDR3 comprises 13 residues. CDR1 is SNHLY and CDR2 is FYNNEI in the germline V gene. The V end was cut by 8 bases, the J end by 6 bases, with 11 bases between.

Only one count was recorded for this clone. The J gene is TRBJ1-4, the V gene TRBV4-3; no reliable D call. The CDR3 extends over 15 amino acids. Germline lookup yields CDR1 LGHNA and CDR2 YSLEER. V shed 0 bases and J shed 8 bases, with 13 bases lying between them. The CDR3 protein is CASSQETGRKEKLFF. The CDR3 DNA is TGCGCCAGCAGCCAAGAAACGGGGAGGAAAGAAAAACTGTTTTTT.

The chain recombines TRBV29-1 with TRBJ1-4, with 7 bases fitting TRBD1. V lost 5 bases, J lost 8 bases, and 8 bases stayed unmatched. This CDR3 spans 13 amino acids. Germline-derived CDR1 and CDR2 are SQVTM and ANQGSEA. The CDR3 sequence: CSVSGTAREKLFF. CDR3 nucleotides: TGCAGCGTTAGCGGGACAGCAAGGGAAAAACTGTTTTTT.

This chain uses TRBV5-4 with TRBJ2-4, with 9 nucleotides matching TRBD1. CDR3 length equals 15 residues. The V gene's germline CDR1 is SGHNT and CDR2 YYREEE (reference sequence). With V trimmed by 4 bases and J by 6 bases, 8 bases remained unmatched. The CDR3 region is CASSQQGALGNIQYF. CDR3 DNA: TGTGCCAGCAGCCAACAGGGGGCGCTCGGAAACATTCAGTACTTC.

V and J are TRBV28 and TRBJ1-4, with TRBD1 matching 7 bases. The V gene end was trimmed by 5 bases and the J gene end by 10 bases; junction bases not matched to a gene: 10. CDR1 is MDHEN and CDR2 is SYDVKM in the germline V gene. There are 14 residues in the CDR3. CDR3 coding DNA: TGTGCCAGCAGTCCGCAGGGGGTCAAGGGAAAACTGTTTTTT. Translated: CASSPQGVKGKLFF.

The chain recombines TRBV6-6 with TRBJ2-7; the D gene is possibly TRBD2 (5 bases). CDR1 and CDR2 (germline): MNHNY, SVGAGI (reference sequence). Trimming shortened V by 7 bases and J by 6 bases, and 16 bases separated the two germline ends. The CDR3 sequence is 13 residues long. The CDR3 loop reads CASKDFPRAEQYF. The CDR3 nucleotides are TGTGCCAGCAAGGACTTCCCTCGGGCCGAGCAGTACTTC.

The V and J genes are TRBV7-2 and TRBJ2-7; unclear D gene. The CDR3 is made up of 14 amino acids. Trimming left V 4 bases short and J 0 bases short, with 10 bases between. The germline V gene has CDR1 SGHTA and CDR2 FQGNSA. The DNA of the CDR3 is TGTGCCAGCAGCTCGTCAGTGAGCTCCTACGAGCAGTACTTC. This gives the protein CASSSSVSSYEQYF.

CDR3 residues: CASSRQNTDTQYF. In DNA form, the CDR3 reads TGCGCCAGCAGCCGCCAGAACACAGATACGCAGTATTTT. This chain joins TRBV5-1 and TRBJ2-3, with unresolved D. The CDR3 extends over 13 amino acids. The germline V gene has CDR1 SGHRS and CDR2 YFSETQ. The V gene lost 4 bases and the J gene lost 2 bases, with 8 bases spanning the gap. Full variable domain (missing parts from reference TRBV5-1 and TRBJ2-3): KAGVTQTPRYLIKTRGQQVTLSCSPISGHRSVSWYQQTPGQGLQFLFEYFSETQRNKGNFPGRFSGRQFSNSRSEMNVSTLELGDSALYLCASSRQNTDTQYFGPGTRLTVL.

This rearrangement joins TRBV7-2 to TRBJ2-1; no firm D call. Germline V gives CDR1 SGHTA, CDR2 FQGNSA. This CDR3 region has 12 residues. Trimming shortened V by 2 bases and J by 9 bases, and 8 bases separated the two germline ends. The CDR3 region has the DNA TGTGCCAGCAGCTTACATCGAAGTGAGCAGTTCTTC. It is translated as CASSLHRSEQFF.

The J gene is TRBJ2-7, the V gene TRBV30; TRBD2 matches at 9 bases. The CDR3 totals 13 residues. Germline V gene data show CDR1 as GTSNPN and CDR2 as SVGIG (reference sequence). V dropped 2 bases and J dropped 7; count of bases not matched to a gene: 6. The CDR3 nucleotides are TGTGCCTGGAGTAGAGCGGGAGGAGGTGAGCAGTACTTC. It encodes CAWSRAGGGEQYF.

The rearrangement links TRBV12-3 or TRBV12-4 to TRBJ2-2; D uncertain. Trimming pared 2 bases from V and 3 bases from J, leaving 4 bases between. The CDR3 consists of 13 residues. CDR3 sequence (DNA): TGTGCCAGCAGTTTACGGGACACCGGGGAGCTGTTTTTT. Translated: CASSLRDTGELFF.

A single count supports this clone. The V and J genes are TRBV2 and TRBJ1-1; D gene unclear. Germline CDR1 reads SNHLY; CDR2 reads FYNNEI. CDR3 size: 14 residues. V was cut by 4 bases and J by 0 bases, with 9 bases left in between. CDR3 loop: CASSVDYVNTEAFF. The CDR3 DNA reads TGTGCCAGCAGTGTGGACTACGTGAACACTGAAGCTTTCTTT.

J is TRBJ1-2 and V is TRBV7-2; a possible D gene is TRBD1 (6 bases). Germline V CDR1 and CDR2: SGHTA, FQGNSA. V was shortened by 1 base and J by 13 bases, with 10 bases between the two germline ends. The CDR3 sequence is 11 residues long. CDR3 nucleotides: TGTGCCAGCAGCTTAGGGGGGGCGGCCACCTTC. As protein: CASSLGGAATF.

This CDR3 reads CASSSGLAGIQETQYF. The CDR3 DNA reads TGTGCCAGCAGCTCCGGACTAGCGGGGATCCAAGAGACCCAGTACTTC. The rearrangement joins TRBV5-5 to TRBJ2-5, with 12 bases identical to TRBD2. The CDR3 length is 16 residues. Unmatched junction bases numbered 4, after V lost 3 bases and J lost 1 base. From germline, CDR1 is SGHKS and CDR2 YYEKEE (reference sequence).